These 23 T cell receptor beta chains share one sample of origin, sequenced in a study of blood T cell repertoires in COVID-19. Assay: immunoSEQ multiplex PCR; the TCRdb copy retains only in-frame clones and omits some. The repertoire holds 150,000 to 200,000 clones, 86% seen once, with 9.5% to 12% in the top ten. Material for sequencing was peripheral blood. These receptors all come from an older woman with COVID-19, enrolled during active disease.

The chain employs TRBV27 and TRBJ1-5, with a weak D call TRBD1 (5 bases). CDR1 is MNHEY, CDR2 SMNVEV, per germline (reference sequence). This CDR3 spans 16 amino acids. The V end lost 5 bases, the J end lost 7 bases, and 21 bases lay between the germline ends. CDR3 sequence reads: CASSPTGSLGGQPQHF. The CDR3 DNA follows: TGTGCCAGCAGTCCAACCGGGTCCCTCGGGGGGCAGCCCCAGCATTTT.

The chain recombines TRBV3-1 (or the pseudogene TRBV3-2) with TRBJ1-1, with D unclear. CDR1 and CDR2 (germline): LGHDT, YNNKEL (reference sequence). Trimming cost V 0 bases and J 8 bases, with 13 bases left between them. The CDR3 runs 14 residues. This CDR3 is CASSQDPGGREAFF. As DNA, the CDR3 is TGTGCCAGCAGCCAAGACCCGGGCGGGAGAGAAGCTTTCTTT.

The CDR3 is CAISVTGSAYGYTF. DNA for the CDR3: TGTGCCATCAGTGTGACAGGATCAGCCTATGGCTACACCTTC. The rearrangement joins TRBV10-3 to TRBJ1-2; D may be TRBD1 (6 bases). Trimming cost V 4 bases and J 4 bases, with 13 bases left between them. The CDR3 covers 14 residues. The germline CDR1 and CDR2 sequences are ENHRY and SYGVKD.

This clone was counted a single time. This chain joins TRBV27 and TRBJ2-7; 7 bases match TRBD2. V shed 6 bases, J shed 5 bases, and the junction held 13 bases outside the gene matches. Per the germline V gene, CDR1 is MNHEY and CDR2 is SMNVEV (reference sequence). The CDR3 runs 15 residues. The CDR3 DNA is TGTGCCAGCAGCATCCTCGGCGGGAGTGTCGACGAGCAGTACTTC. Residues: CASSILGGSVDEQYF.

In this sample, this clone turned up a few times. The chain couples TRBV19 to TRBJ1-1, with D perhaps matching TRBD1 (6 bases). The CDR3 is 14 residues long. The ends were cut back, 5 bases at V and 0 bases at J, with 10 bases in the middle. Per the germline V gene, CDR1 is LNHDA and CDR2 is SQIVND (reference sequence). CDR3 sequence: CASSFRGMNTEAFF. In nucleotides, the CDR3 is TGTGCCAGTAGTTTCAGGGGCATGAACACTGAAGCTTTCTTT.

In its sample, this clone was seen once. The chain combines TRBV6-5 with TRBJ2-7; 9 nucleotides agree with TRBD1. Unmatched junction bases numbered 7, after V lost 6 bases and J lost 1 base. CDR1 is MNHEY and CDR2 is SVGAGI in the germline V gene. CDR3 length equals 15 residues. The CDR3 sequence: CASRGTGTGSYEQYF. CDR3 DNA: TGTGCCAGCAGGGGGACCGGGACAGGGTCCTACGAGCAGTACTTC.

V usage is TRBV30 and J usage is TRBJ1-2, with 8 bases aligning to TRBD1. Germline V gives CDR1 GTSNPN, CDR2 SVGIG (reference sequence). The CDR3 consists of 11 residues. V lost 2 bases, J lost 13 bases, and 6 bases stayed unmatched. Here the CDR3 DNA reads TGTGCCTGGAGTATTTTACAGGGGGGCACCTTC. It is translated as CAWSILQGGTF.

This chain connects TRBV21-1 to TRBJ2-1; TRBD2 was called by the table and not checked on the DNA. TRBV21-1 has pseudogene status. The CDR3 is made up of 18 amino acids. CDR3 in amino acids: CASSTQKPGTSGYNEQFF. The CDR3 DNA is TGTGCCAGCAGCACTCAAAAGCCCGGGACTAGCGGATACAATGAGCAGTTCTTC.

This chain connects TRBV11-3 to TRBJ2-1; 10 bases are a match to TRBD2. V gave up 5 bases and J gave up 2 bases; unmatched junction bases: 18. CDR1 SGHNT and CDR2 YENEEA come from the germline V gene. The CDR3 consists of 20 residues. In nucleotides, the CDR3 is TGTGCCAGCAGCCAGGGGATAGCGGGAGGCCTCAAGCACACCTACAATGAGCAGTTCTTC. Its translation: CASSQGIAGGLKHTYNEQFF.

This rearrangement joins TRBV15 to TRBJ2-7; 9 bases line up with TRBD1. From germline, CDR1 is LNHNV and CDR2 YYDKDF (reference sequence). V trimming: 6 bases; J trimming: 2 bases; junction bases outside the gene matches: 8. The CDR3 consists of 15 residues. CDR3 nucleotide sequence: TGTGCCACCAGACTGACAGGGGGTTCGGCCTACGAGCAGTACTTC. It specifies CATRLTGGSAYEQYF.

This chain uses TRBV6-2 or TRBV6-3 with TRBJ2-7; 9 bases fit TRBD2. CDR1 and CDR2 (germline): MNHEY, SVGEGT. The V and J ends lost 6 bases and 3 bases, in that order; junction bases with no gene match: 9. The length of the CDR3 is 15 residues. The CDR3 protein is CASSQGTSFLYEQYF. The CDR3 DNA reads TGTGCCAGCAGCCAGGGGACTAGCTTCCTCTACGAGCAGTACTTC.

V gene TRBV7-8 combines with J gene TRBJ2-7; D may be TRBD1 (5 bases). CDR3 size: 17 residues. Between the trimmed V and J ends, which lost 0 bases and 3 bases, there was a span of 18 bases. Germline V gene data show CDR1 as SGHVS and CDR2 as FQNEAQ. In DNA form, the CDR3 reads TGTGCCAGCAGCTTAGCGGGTTTAGTACAAGGGGTCTACGAGCAGTACTTC. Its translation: CASSLAGLVQGVYEQYF.

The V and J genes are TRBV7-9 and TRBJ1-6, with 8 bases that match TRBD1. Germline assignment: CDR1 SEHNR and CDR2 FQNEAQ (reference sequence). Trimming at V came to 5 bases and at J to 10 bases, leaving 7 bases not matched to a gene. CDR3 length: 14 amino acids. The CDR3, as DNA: TGTGCCAGCAGCCCAGGGACAGGAGGGTCACCCCTCCACTTT. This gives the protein CASSPGTGGSPLHF.

The CDR3 loop is CASSPGAAGGYEQYF. Here the CDR3 DNA reads TGCGCCAGCAGCCCAGGAGCCGCGGGAGGTTACGAGCAGTACTTC. The chain carries TRBV4-3 and TRBJ2-7; 8 bases are shared with TRBD2. CDR1 and CDR2 (germline): LGHNA, YSLEER. V dropped 4 bases and J dropped 4; count of bases not matched to a gene: 9. The length of the CDR3 is 15 residues.

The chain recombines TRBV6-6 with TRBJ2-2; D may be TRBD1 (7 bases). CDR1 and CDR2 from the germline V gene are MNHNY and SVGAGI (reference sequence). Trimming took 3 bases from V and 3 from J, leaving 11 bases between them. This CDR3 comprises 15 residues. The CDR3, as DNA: TGTGCCAGCAGTTATGCCAGGGGGGACACCGGGGAGCTGTTTTTT. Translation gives CASSYARGDTGELFF.

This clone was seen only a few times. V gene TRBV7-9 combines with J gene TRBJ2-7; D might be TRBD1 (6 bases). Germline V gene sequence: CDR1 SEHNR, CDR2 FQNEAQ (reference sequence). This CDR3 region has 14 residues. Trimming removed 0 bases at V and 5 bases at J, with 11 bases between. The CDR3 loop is CASSLAGQNDEQYF. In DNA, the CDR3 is TGTGCCAGCAGCTTAGCCGGACAGAACGACGAGCAGTACTTC.

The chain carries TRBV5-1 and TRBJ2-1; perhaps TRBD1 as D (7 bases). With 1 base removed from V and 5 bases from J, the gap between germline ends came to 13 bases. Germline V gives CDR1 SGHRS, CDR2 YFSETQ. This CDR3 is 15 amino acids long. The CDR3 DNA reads TGCGCCAGCAGCTTGTCACAGGGGAGGAACAATGAGCAGTTCTTC. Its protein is CASSLSQGRNNEQFF.

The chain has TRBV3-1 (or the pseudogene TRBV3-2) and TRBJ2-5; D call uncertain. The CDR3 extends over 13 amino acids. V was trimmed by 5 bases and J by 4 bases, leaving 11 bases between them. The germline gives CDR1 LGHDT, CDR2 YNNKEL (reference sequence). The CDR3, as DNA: TGTGCCAGCAGCAAATGGAGAGGAGAGACCCAGTACTTC. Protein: CASSKWRGETQYF.

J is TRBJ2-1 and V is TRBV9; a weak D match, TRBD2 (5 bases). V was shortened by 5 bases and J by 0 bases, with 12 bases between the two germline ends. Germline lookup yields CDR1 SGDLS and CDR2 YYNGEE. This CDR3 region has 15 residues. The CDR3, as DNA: TGTGCCAGCAGTGACCTAGCCAACTCCTACAATGAGCAGTTCTTC. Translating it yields CASSDLANSYNEQFF.

In nucleotides, the CDR3 is TGTGCCATCAGTGAGTACCGTTCAGCGGGAGACCGCACAGATACGCAGTATTTT. Translated, it gives CAISEYRSAGDRTDTQYF. This rearrangement joins TRBV10-3 to TRBJ2-3, with 8 bases fitting TRBD2. Germline CDR1 ENHRY, CDR2 SYGVKD. J lost 1 base, V lost 1 base, and 10 bases had no gene match. This CDR3 is built from 18 residues.

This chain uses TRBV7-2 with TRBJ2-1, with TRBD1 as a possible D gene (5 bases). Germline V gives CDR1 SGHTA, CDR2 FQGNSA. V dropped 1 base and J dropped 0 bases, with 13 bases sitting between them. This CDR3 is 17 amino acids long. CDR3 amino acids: CASSLEQALLSYNEQFF. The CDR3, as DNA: TGTGCCAGCAGCTTAGAACAGGCGCTACTCTCCTACAATGAGCAGTTCTTC.

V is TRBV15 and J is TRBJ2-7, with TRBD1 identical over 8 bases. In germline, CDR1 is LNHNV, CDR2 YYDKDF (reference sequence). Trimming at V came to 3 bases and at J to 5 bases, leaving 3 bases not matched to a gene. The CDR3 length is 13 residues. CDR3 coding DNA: TGTGCCACCAGCAGGGACAGGGTGAACGAGCAGTACTTC. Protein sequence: CATSRDRVNEQYF.

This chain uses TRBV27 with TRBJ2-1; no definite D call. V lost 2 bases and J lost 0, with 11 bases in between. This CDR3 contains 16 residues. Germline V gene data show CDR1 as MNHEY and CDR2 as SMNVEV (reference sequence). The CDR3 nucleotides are TGTGCCAGCAGTTTAACGGAGACCAGCTCCTACAATGAGCAGTTCTTC. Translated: CASSLTETSSYNEQFF.